Shown below are 18 T cell receptor beta chains from a single sample sequenced in a study of identifying expanded T cells in peripheral blood. Data came from immunoSEQ multiplex PCR; TCRdb stores just in-frame clones and leaves some out. In the table there are approximately 83,000 clones, more than 75% of which are singletons. The sample consisted of blood. The receptors derive from a person between 18 and 75 years old in good health.

This clone was seen just once. The V and J genes are TRBV5-4 and TRBJ1-4; tentatively, D is TRBD1 (6 bases). V lost 4 bases and J lost 5, with 15 bases in between. Germline assignment: CDR1 SGHNT and CDR2 YYREEE (reference sequence). The CDR3 extends over 15 amino acids. The CDR3 protein is CASSTGQSGNEKLFF. DNA for the CDR3: TGTGCCAGCAGCACCGGACAGTCGGGCAATGAAAAACTGTTTTTT. Variable domain in full (rest from reference TRBV5-4 and TRBJ1-4): ETGVTQSPTHLIKTRGQQVTLRCSSQSGHNTVSWYQQALGQGPQFIFQYYREEENGRGNFPPRFSGLQFPNYSSELNVNALELDDSALYLCASSTGQSGNEKLFFGSGTQLSVL.

J is TRBJ1-1 and V is TRBV6-1; 7 bases are a match to TRBD1. The length of the CDR3 is 14 residues. Germline CDR1 and CDR2: MNHNS and SASEGT. V gave up 7 bases and J gave up 2 bases; unmatched junction bases: 7. CDR3 sequence reads: CASTTGQLNTEAFF. Written as DNA, the CDR3 is TGTGCCAGCACCACGGGACAGTTAAACACTGAAGCTTTCTTT.

The V gene is TRBV11-1, the J gene TRBJ2-1; 9 bases align to TRBD1. The CDR3 extends over 19 amino acids. Germline CDR1 and CDR2: SGHAT and FQDESV (reference sequence). V dropped 5 bases and J dropped 5; count of bases not matched to a gene: 19. The DNA of the CDR3 is TGTGCCAGCAGCCGTTACCCCGCGGACAGGGGAAAGGGCCACAATGAGCAGTTCTTC. Translated: CASSRYPADRGKGHNEQFF.

The V gene is TRBV7-2, the J gene TRBJ1-1; D is ambiguous. This CDR3 has 13 amino acids. V was pared by 0 bases and J by 4 bases, with 6 bases between. Germline loops: CDR1 SGHTA, CDR2 FQGNSA. Written as DNA, the CDR3 is TGTGCCAGCAGCTTAGCGCCTGGCACTGAAGCTTTCTTT. It encodes CASSLAPGTEAFF.

V is TRBV7-9 and J is TRBJ1-1; perhaps TRBD1 as D (6 bases). CDR3 length equals 11 residues. CDR1 is SEHNR and CDR2 is FQNEAQ in the germline V gene (reference sequence). The DNA of the CDR3 is TGTGTGGGGGGCCAGAACACTGAAGCTTTCTTT. It translates to CVGGQNTEAFF.

V gene TRBV29-1 combines with J gene TRBJ2-7; no firm D call. The CDR3 runs to 14 residues. CDR1 is SQVTM and CDR2 is ANQGSEA in the germline V gene. V dropped 7 bases and J dropped 3 bases, with 19 bases sitting between them. In nucleotides, the CDR3 is TGCAGCGCCGTCCCGTCTACCGCGGTCTACGAGCAGTACTTC. Protein: CSAVPSTAVYEQYF.

The V gene is TRBV19, the J gene TRBJ2-1, with 11 nucleotides matching TRBD2. Germline loops: CDR1 LNHDA, CDR2 SQIVND (reference sequence). This CDR3 is 19 amino acids long. Trimming took 2 bases from V and 0 from J; bases not matched to a gene: 9. CDR3 DNA sequence: TGTGCCAGTAGTATACTAGGACTAGCGGGCGGGAGCTCCTACAATGAGCAGTTCTTC. Encoded protein: CASSILGLAGGSSYNEQFF.

The chain links TRBV7-6 to TRBJ2-3; TRBD2 matches 13 bases. Looked up from germline, CDR1 is SGHVS and CDR2 is FNYEAQ. The CDR3 extends over 18 amino acids. After removal of 5 bases from V and 3 bases from J, the junction contained 11 bases not matched to a gene. DNA for the CDR3: TGTGCCAGCAGCGAACATGCCGCGGGACTAGCGGGGACAGATACGCAGTATTTT. Translating it yields CASSEHAAGLAGTDTQYF.

The V and J genes are TRBV29-1 and TRBJ2-6; 10 bases agree with TRBD1. With V trimmed by 5 bases and J by 0 bases, 4 bases remained unmatched. From germline, CDR1 is SQVTM and CDR2 ANQGSEA. The CDR3 runs to 16 residues. DNA of the CDR3: TGCAGCGTTCCTGGACAGGGGGTCTCTGGGGCCAACGTCCTGACTTTC. Its protein product is CSVPGQGVSGANVLTF. The whole variable domain, remainder taken from reference TRBV29-1 and TRBJ2-6, is SAVISQKPSRDICQRGTSLTIQCQVDSQVTMMFWYRQQPGQSLTLIATANQGSEATYESGFVIDKFPISRPNLTFSTLTVSNMSPEDSSIYLCSVPGQGVSGANVLTFGAGSRLTVL.

J is TRBJ2-3 and V is TRBV5-1, with D uncertain. The V gene's germline CDR1 is SGHRS and CDR2 YFSETQ. The V end lost 0 bases, the J end lost 5 bases, and 4 bases lay between the germline ends. The CDR3 extends over 12 amino acids. The CDR3 is CASSLVGDTQYF. The CDR3 nucleotides read TGCGCCAGCAGCTTGGTAGGAGATACGCAGTATTTT.

About this clone itself: At one end the junction does not follow the germline gene, possibly because of a read error. This sequence joins TRBV7-2 and TRBJ1-2; D uncertain. The CDR3 sequence is 16 residues long. The germline V gene encodes CDR1 SGHTA and CDR2 FQGNSA. This CDR3 is CASSLVWGCLNCGYTF. The CDR3 nucleotides read TGTGCCAGCAGCCTCGTTTGGGGTTGTTTAAACTGTGGCTACACCTTC.

The V call is TRBV6-5, the J call TRBJ2-3; D is ambiguous. CDR3 length equals 15 residues. V lost 0 bases and J lost 3, with 10 bases in between. Germline V gene data show CDR1 as MNHEY and CDR2 as SVGAGI. In nucleotides, the CDR3 is TGTGCCAGCAGTTACTCCACTCCCAATACAGATACGCAGTATTTT. Protein product: CASSYSTPNTDTQYF.

The chain couples TRBV5-1 to TRBJ1-2; D is possibly TRBD1 (6 bases). The CDR3 spans 14 residues. The V end lost 0 bases, the J end lost 3 bases, and 9 bases lay between the germline ends. CDR1 SGHRS and CDR2 YFSETQ come from the germline V gene. CDR3 residues: CASSLAGVDYGYTF. CDR3 in DNA: TGCGCCAGCAGCTTGGCAGGGGTCGACTATGGCTACACCTTC.

J is TRBJ1-2 and V is TRBV27; D may be TRBD1 (5 bases). V lost 8 bases to trimming and J lost 6 bases, with 13 bases between them. In germline, CDR1 is MNHEY, CDR2 SMNVEV (reference sequence). The CDR3 contains 12 residues. DNA for the CDR3: TGTGCCAGCCGCCGGGGCTGGGATGGCTACACCTTC. Amino acids: CASRRGWDGYTF.

The gene calls are TRBV4-3 and TRBJ2-3; perhaps TRBD2 as D (6 bases). CDR1 LGHNA and CDR2 YSLEER come from the germline V gene. Trimming stripped 3 bases from V and 3 bases from J, with 13 bases between. The CDR3 consists of 15 residues. The CDR3 DNA reads as TGCGCCAGCAGCCACTCTTGGACTATAACAGATACGCAGTATTTT. Translation gives CASSHSWTITDTQYF.

V and J are TRBV5-8 and TRBJ2-3; D is ambiguous. The CDR3 sequence is 11 residues long. V was shortened by 4 bases and J by 1 base, with 1 base between the two germline ends. Germline V gene sequence: CDR1 SGHTS, CDR2 YDEGEE. CDR3 DNA sequence: TGTGCCAGCAGCCGCACAGATACGCAGTATTTT. Translating gives CASSRTDTQYF.

The chain uses TRBV5-4 and TRBJ1-6; TRBD1 matches 8 bases. CDR3 size: 15 residues. Trimming at V came to 4 bases and at J to 7 bases, leaving 7 bases not matched to a gene. CDR1 and CDR2 from the germline V gene are SGHNT and YYREEE (reference sequence). The CDR3 DNA reads as TGTGCCAGCAGCCCGAACAGGGGGGGGAATTCACCCCTCCACTTT. Its translation is CASSPNRGGNSPLHF.

V usage is TRBV7-9 and J usage is TRBJ1-1; perhaps TRBD1 as D (5 bases). The CDR3 loop spans 12 amino acids. Trimming cost V 5 bases and J 10 bases, with 14 bases left between them. Germline V gene lookup returns CDR1 SEHNR and CDR2 FQNEAQ (reference sequence). The CDR3 DNA reads TGTGCCAGCAGCCCTGTCCAGGGAGGAGCTTTCTTT. Encoded protein: CASSPVQGGAFF.